The source of this T cell receptor (beta chain) is a study of shared clonotypes between healthy human individuals. Whole-study findings and limits: Rarefaction curves obtained for sorted subsets showed sequencing incomplete despite large depth.

Points on this clone: Its antigen is undetermined.

Some clones are missing from TCRdb's copy, which holds only in-frame ones; the method was immunoSEQ multiplex PCR. The sample consists of about 2.2 million clones, approximately 92% of them appearing once. CD45RO-negative CD8 cells positively selected for CCR7 made up the naive population, which excluded terminally differentiated effector memory CD45RA+ cells. CDR1 and CDR2 from the germline V gene are MDHEN and SYDVKM. The CDR3 contains 15 residues. This sequence originates from a man younger than 35 in good health. Some clones in this sample may be carry-over from other donors' samples. The specimen was naive CD8+ T cells from PBMCs. The gene calls are TRBV28 and TRBJ2-5; 9 bases are shared with TRBD1. The better agreement between TRBJ2-7 and the DNA end casts doubt on the J call. For the CDR3, the DNA is TGTGCCAGCAGGTCACGGACAGGGGATTTCTACGAGCAGTACTTC. Amino acid sequence: CASRSRTGDFYEQYF.